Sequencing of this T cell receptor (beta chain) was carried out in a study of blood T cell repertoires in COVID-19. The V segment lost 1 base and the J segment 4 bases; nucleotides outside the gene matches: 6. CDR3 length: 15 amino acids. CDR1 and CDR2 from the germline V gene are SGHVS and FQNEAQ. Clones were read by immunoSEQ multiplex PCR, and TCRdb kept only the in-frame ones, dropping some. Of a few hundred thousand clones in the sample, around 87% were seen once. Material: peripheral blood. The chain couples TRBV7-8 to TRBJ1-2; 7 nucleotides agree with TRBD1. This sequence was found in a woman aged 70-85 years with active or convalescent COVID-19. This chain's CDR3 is CASSLGGQNPYGYTF. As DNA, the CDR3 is TGTGCCAGCAGCTTAGGGGGACAGAATCCCTATGGCTACACCTTC.